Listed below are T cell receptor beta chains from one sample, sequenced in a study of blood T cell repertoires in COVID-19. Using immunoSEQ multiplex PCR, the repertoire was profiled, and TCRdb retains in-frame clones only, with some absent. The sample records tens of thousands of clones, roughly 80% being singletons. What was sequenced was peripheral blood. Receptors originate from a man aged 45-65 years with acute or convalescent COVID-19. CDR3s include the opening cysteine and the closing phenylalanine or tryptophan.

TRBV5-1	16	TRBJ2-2	CASSLPQGGNTGELFF
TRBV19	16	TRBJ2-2	CASHHSGGADTGELFF
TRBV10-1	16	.	CASSESVGQGAHEQYF
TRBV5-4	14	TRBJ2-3	CASSFQGSTDTQYF
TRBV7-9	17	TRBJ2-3	CASSLAGRRQLTDTQYF
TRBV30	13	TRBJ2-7	CAWSPQGGINPDF
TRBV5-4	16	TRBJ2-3	CASSLRSGGHTDTQYF
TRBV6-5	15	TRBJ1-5	CASRPFRTGNQPQHF
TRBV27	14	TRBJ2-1	CASSLGSSYNEQFF
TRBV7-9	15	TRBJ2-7	CASSLGGTDSYEQYF